Following are 13 T cell receptor beta chains from one sample sequenced in a study of T cell responses to AZD1222 COVID-19 vaccine. Assay: immunoSEQ multiplex PCR; the TCRdb copy retains only in-frame clones and omits some. This sample has 84,000 or so clones, with roughly 87% found just once. Sequencing was performed on peripheral blood, taken on day 0 of AZD1222 vaccination. The receptors come from an adult in good health.

The chain has TRBV14 and TRBJ2-7; D call uncertain. Trimming shortened V by 1 base and J by 0 bases, and 10 bases separated the two germline ends. CDR3 length equals 15 residues. Germline values: CDR1 SGHDN, CDR2 FVKESK. CDR3 in amino acids: CASSQGLDYSYEQYF. The CDR3 region has the DNA TGTGCCAGCAGCCAAGGGTTGGATTACTCCTACGAGCAGTACTTC.

The V call is TRBV9, the J call TRBJ2-1; 12 nucleotides line up with TRBD2. Trimming at V came to 4 bases and at J to 6 bases, leaving 5 bases not matched to a gene. CDR3 length equals 15 residues. CDR1 SGDLS and CDR2 YYNGEE come from the germline V gene. The CDR3 protein is CASSTRTSGTNEQFF. CDR3 DNA sequence: TGTGCCAGCAGCACCAGGACTAGCGGGACCAATGAGCAGTTCTTC.

The chain recombines TRBV5-1 with TRBJ1-2, with 10 bases matching TRBD1. The V and J ends lost 1 base and 4 bases, in that order; junction bases with no gene match: 7. The CDR3 extends over 16 amino acids. Germline lookup yields CDR1 SGHRS and CDR2 YFSETQ. CDR3: CASSLTTGGEGYGYTF. The CDR3 coding sequence is TGCGCCAGCAGCTTGACGACAGGGGGCGAAGGCTATGGCTACACCTTC.

The chain combines TRBV28 with TRBJ1-5; TRBD1 matches at 8 bases. The CDR3 has 16 amino acids. V was pared by 6 bases and J by 7 bases, with 14 bases of the junction left unmatched. Germline CDR1 is MDHEN and CDR2 is SYDVKM. The CDR3 loop is CASSPTGQGGGQPQHF. The CDR3 region has the DNA TGTGCCAGCAGCCCTACCGGACAGGGAGGAGGACAGCCCCAGCATTTT.

In DNA, the CDR3 is TGTGCCAGCAGCTTGGATCGCGGGCGAACCTACGAGCAGTACTTC. Amino acids: CASSLDRGRTYEQYF. The V and J genes are TRBV5-4 and TRBJ2-7, with a tentative D call TRBD2 (5 bases). Germline CDR1 and CDR2: SGHNT and YYREEE (reference sequence). CDR3 length: 15 residues. V lost 0 bases, J lost 2 bases, and 12 bases lay in between.

J is TRBJ1-1 and V is TRBV2; D might be TRBD1 (5 bases). This CDR3 region has 13 residues. V was clipped by 5 bases and J by 8 bases, with 15 bases between them. Germline V CDR1 and CDR2: SNHLY, FYNNEI. CDR3 nucleotide sequence: TGTGCCAGCAGTCAGGGTAGGGAGGCGGAAGCTTTCTTT. As protein: CASSQGREAEAFF.

The rearrangement joins TRBV29-1 to TRBJ2-3, with TRBD2 as a possible D gene (5 bases). CDR3 length: 13 residues. The V end was cut by 3 bases, the J end by 2 bases, with 9 bases between. Germline values: CDR1 SQVTM, CDR2 ANQGSEA. The CDR3 is CSVDAEDTDTQYF. As DNA, the CDR3 is TGCAGCGTTGATGCGGAGGACACAGATACGCAGTATTTT.

The chain is built from TRBV7-2 and TRBJ1-2; no reliable D call. The germline V gene has CDR1 SGHTA and CDR2 FQGNSA. Between the trimmed V and J ends, which lost 2 bases and 0 bases, there was a span of 13 bases. This CDR3 contains 16 residues. CDR3 sequence: CASSLSLVNSNYGYTF. The CDR3 DNA reads TGTGCCAGCAGCTTAAGTTTGGTAAATTCTAACTATGGCTACACCTTC.

The chain joins TRBV4-2 to TRBJ2-4; 12 positions match TRBD2. V lost 3 bases to trimming and J lost 0 bases; unmatched junction nucleotides: 0. The germline CDR1 and CDR2 sequences are LGHNA and YNFKEQ. The CDR3 has 16 amino acids. The CDR3 nucleotides read TGTGCCAGCAGCCAGGGACTAGCGGGAGCCAAAAACATTCAGTACTTC. Encoded protein: CASSQGLAGAKNIQYF.

The chain joins TRBV12-5 to TRBJ2-5; perhaps TRBD1 as D (6 bases). V dropped 1 base and J dropped 3 bases, with 6 bases sitting between them. The CDR3 is made up of 13 amino acids. The germline V gene has CDR1 LGHNT and CDR2 FRNRAP. CDR3 nucleotides: TGTGCTAGTGGTTTGGCAGGGGAAGAGACCCAGTACTTC. It is translated as CASGLAGEETQYF.

V usage is TRBV12-5 and J usage is TRBJ1-1; D unclear. The CDR3 contains 14 residues. In germline, CDR1 is LGHNT, CDR2 FRNRAP. V dropped 5 bases and J dropped 4 bases, with 14 bases sitting between them. CDR3 in amino acids: CASGPLQRPTEAFF. The CDR3 region has the DNA TGTGCTAGTGGTCCCCTACAAAGGCCCACTGAAGCTTTCTTT.

The chain recombines TRBV19 with TRBJ2-1; D is ambiguous. Trimming took off 5 bases at V and 2 bases at J, with 16 bases between the two ends. Germline CDR1 LNHDA, CDR2 SQIVND (reference sequence). The CDR3 spans 16 residues. The CDR3 protein is CASSLRPLDAYNEQFF. The CDR3 DNA reads TGTGCCAGTAGTCTCCGACCCCTGGACGCCTACAATGAGCAGTTCTTC.

The rearrangement links TRBV5-4 to TRBJ1-1; 10 bases align to TRBD1. The CDR3 loop spans 15 amino acids. Trimming at V came to 4 bases and at J to 3 bases, leaving 6 bases not matched to a gene. Germline CDR1 reads SGHNT; CDR2 reads YYREEE (reference sequence). The CDR3 DNA sequence: TGTGCCAGCAGCCCAAGGACAGGGGGGGACACTGAAGCTTTCTTT. Translation: CASSPRTGGDTEAFF.